The rows below give T cell receptor beta chains drawn from one sample of a study of CD8+CD57+ T cells in acquired aplastic anemia. TCRdb processed the reads anew with MiXCR; each CDR3 protein has one entry. The sample contains 55,000 to 80,000 distinct CDR3 sequences, roughly 50% of which appear only once. Sequencing input: sorted CD4+, CD8+, or CD8+CD57+ T cells (not recorded which) from PBMCs. The receptors stem from a human donor in good health, serving as a control. Both conserved end residues are part of each CDR3. The D gene is left open where the match is weak. Where a row states a size, it is once, few, many or the class of an expanded clone; other rows omit it.

j_gene	v_gene	abundance	d_gene	CDR3aa	CDR3nt
TRBJ1-5	TRBV6-1	many	.	CASSQRSNQPQHF	TGTGCCAGCAGTCAGAGAAGCAATCAGCCCCAGCATTTT
TRBJ2-1	TRBV25-1	.	TRBD2	CASSETGGNLRYNEQFF	TGTGCCAGCAGTGAAACGGGGGGGAACCTCCGCTACAATGAGCAGTTCTTC
TRBJ2-7	TRBV2	.	.	CASRGDTFVPYEQYF	TGTGCCAGCAGGGGGGACACCTTCGTCCCCTACGAGCAGTACTTC
TRBJ1-2	TRBV7-8	many	.	CASSLQGPATNYGYTF	TGTGCCAGCAGCTTACAGGGGCCTGCCACCAACTATGGCTACACCTTC
TRBJ2-7	TRBV7-9	.	.	CASSLQGQAVNEQYF	TGTGCCAGCAGCTTACAGGGGCAGGCAGTGAACGAGCAGTACTTC
TRBJ2-3	TRBV24-1	.	TRBD1	CATSDRDRGSDTQYF	TGTGCCACCAGTGACCGGGACAGGGGCTCAGATACGCAGTATTTT
TRBJ2-7	TRBV12-3/TRBV12-4	many	.	CASTGTSYEQYF	TGTGCCAGCACTGGGACCTCCTACGAGCAGTACTTC
TRBJ1-1	TRBV10-1	many	TRBD1	CASSEFQGGNTEAFF	TGCGCCAGCAGTGAGTTTCAGGGGGGGAACACTGAAGCTTTCTTT
TRBJ2-7	TRBV25-1	.	TRBD2	CASSILAGSYEQYF	TGTGCCAGCAGTATACTAGCGGGGAGCTACGAGCAGTACTTC
TRBJ1-1	TRBV12-3/TRBV12-4	many	.	CASSSRAFF	TGTGCCAGCAGTTCGCGGGCTTTCTTT
TRBJ2-1	TRBV9	once	.	CASSPSGDEQFF	TGTGCCAGCAGCCCCTCAGGGGATGAGCAGTTCTTC
TRBJ1-5	TRBV19	many	.	CASSIPENNQPQHF	TGTGCCAGTAGTATTCCGGAGAACAATCAGCCCCAGCATTTT
TRBJ1-1	TRBV29-1	medium-sized	.	CSVLPGTSHTEAFF	TGCAGCGTTTTACCCGGGACGTCGCACACTGAAGCTTTCTTT
TRBJ2-1	TRBV14	.	TRBD1	CASSPGGSSYNEQFF	TGTGCCAGCAGCCCAGGGGGAAGCTCCTACAATGAGCAGTTCTTC
TRBJ2-1	TRBV7-9	.	.	CASSLGRPEQFF	TGTGCCAGCAGCCTCGGCAGACCCGAGCAGTTCTTC
TRBJ2-5	TRBV19	few	TRBD2	CASSILAGAKETQYF	TGTGCCAGTAGTATCCTAGCGGGGGCTAAAGAGACCCAGTACTTC
TRBJ2-3	TRBV9	.	.	CASSVEGLGGDTQYF	TGTGCCAGCAGCGTAGAAGGGTTGGGGGGAGATACGCAGTATTTT
TRBJ1-1	TRBV7-2	.	.	CASSFQLNTEAFF	TGTGCCAGCAGCTTTCAGCTGAACACTGAAGCTTTCTTT
TRBJ2-7	TRBV27	many	.	CASSLSPGYLAYEQYF	TGTGCCAGCAGTTTATCCCCGGGTTACCTTGCCTACGAGCAGTACTTC
TRBJ2-7	TRBV15	.	.	CATKLGGDASYEQYF	TGTGCCACCAAACTAGGCGGGGACGCATCCTACGAGCAGTACTTC
TRBJ1-1	TRBV19	.	.	CASPGGRGDTEAFF	TGTGCCAGTCCCGGAGGCAGAGGGGACACTGAAGCTTTCTTT
TRBJ1-2	TRBV6-5	many	.	CASRIGGGRESDGYTF	TGTGCCAGCAGAATCGGGGGGGGCCGGGAGTCGGATGGCTACACCTTC
TRBJ2-7	TRBV20-1	.	TRBD2	CSATVTSGGSYEQYF	TGCAGTGCCACTGTGACTAGCGGGGGATCCTACGAGCAGTACTTC
TRBJ2-3	TRBV7-3	many	.	CASSLGTSITDTQYF	TGTGCCAGCAGCTTAGGGACATCGATCACAGATACGCAGTATTTT
TRBJ1-2	TRBV11-2	.	.	CASSLSAHGAVYGYTF	TGTGCCAGCAGCTTAAGCGCGCATGGAGCGGTCTATGGCTACACCTTC
TRBJ1-1	TRBV11-2	.	.	CASSRGETEAFF	TGTGCCAGCAGCAGAGGGGAAACTGAAGCTTTCTTT
TRBJ2-7	TRBV7-2	medium-sized	.	CASSFQGTEQYF	TGTGCCAGCAGCTTTCAGGGTACCGAGCAGTACTTC
TRBJ1-4	TRBV29-1	.	.	CSVFTNEKLFF	TGCAGCGTTTTTACTAATGAAAAACTGTTTTTT
TRBJ2-1	TRBV2	.	.	CASTRQYNEQFF	TGTGCCAGCACACGGCAGTACAATGAGCAGTTCTTC
TRBJ1-1	TRBV5-1	once	.	CASSLFRGGTEAFF	TGCGCCAGCAGCTTGTTCCGCGGCGGCACTGAAGCTTTCTTT
TRBJ1-1	TRBV19	once	.	CASIPDGRTEAFF	TGTGCCAGTATCCCGGACGGGAGGACTGAAGCTTTCTTT
TRBJ1-1	TRBV20-1	once	.	CSARGSYSGPNTEAFF	TGCAGTGCTAGAGGTTCGTATTCAGGGCCGAACACTGAAGCTTTCTTT
TRBJ1-1	TRBV7-3	many	TRBD1	CASSLGQGETEAFF	TGTGCCAGCAGCTTGGGACAGGGAGAAACTGAAGCTTTCTTT
TRBJ2-3	TRBV29-1	once	TRBD2	CSVEGSSGADTDTQYF	TGCAGCGTTGAAGGAAGTAGCGGGGCCGACACAGATACGCAGTATTTT
TRBJ1-6	TRBV20-1	.	TRBD1	CSARDPGQDNSPLHF	TGCAGTGCTAGAGATCCGGGACAGGACAATTCACCCCTCCACTTT
TRBJ1-5	TRBV2	few	.	CASSGEGGQPQHF	TGTGCCAGCAGTGGGGAGGGAGGTCAGCCCCAGCATTTT
TRBJ2-5	TRBV12-3/TRBV12-4	.	TRBD1	CASSRQGAEETQYF	TGTGCCAGCAGTCGACAGGGGGCCGAGGAGACCCAGTACTTC
TRBJ2-3	TRBV7-9	many	.	CASSLKAIEQYF	TGTGCCAGCAGCTTAAAGGCGATAGAGCAGTATTTT
TRBJ2-7	TRBV19	many	.	CASSNIYEQYF	TGTGCCAGTAGCAACATATACGAGCAGTACTTC
TRBJ2-7	TRBV13	.	TRBD1	CASSSGTDSYEQYF	TGTGCCAGCAGCTCGGGGACAGACTCCTACGAGCAGTACTTC
TRBJ1-5	TRBV10-3	.	TRBD1	CAIIGPGQGSNQPQHF	TGTGCCATCATTGGACCGGGACAGGGGAGCAATCAGCCCCAGCATTTT
TRBJ2-5	TRBV20-1	.	TRBD1	CSATSGTGEQETQYF	TGCAGTGCTACCTCCGGGACAGGGGAACAAGAGACCCAGTACTTC
TRBJ1-4	TRBV20-1	.	TRBD1	CSASEDRAEKLFF	TGCAGTGCTAGTGAAGACAGGGCGGAAAAACTGTTTTTT
TRBJ2-3	TRBV4-1	many	.	CASSQRPDRTDTQYF	TGCGCCAGCAGCCAACGGCCAGATCGCACAGATACGCAGTATTTT
TRBJ2-1	TRBV7-9	.	.	CASGRLDNEQFF	TGTGCCAGCGGGCGCCTAGACAATGAGCAGTTCTTC
TRBJ1-2	TRBV7-9	.	.	CASSLDSRGYTF	TGTGCCAGCAGCTTAGACTCCCGAGGCTACACCTTC